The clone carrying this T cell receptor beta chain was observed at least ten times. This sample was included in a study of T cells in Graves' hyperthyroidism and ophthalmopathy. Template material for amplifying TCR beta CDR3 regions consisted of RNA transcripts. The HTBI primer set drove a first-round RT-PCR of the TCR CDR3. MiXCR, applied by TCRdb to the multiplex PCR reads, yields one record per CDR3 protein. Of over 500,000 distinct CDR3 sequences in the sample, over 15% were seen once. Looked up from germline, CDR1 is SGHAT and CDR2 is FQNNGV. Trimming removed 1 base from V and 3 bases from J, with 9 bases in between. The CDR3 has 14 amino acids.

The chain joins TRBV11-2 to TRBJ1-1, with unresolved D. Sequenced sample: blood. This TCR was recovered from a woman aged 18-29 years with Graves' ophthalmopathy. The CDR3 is CASSLVGRHTEAFF. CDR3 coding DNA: TGTGCCAGCAGCTTAGTGGGCAGGCACACTGAAGCTTTCTTT.